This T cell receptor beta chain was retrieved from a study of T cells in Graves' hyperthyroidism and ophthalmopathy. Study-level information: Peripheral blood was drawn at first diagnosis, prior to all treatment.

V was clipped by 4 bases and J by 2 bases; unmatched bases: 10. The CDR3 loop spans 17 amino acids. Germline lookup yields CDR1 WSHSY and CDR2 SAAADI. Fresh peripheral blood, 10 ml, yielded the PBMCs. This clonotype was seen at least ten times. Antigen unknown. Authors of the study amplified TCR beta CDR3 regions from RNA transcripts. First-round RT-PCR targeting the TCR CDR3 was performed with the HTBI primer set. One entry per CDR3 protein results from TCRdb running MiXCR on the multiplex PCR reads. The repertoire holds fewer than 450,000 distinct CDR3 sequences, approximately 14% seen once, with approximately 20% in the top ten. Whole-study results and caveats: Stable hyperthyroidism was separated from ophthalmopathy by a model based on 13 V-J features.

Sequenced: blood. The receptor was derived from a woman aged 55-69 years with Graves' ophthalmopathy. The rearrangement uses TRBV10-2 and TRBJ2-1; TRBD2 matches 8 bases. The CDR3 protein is CASSATVKTSAYNEQFF. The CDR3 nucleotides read TGCGCCAGCAGTGCGACGGTTAAGACTAGCGCCTACAATGAGCAGTTCTTC.